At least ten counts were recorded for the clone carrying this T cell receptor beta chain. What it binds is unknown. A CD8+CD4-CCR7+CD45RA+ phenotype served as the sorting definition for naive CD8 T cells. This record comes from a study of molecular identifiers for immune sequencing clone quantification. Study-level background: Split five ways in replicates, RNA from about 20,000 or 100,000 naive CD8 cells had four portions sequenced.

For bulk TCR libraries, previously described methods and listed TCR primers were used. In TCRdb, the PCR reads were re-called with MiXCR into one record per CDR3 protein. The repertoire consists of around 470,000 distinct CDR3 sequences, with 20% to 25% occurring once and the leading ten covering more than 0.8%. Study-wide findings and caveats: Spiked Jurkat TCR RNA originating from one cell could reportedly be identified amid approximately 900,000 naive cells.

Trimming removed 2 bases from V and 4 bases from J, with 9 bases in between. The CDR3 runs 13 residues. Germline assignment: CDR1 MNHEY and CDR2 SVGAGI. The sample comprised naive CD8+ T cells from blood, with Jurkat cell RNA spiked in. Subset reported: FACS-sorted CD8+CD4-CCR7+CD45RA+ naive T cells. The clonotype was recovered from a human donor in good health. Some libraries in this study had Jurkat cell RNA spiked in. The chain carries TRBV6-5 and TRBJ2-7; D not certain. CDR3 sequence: CASSYGSDYEQYF. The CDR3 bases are TGTGCCAGCAGTTACGGGTCGGATTACGAGCAGTACTTC.